This T cell receptor (beta chain) is from a study of immune heterogeneity within non-small cell lung tumors. TCR beta CDR3 was amplified by multiplex PCR using 32 V and 13 J primers. Using its own MiXCR run on the multiplex PCR reads, TCRdb lists one record per CDR3 protein. The sample comprises tens of thousands of distinct CDR3 sequences, 25% to 30% of which are singletons, and approximately 3.9% rests with the top ten. This clonotype was observed many times. The antigen is undetermined. Findings and caveats of the study: Multiple tumor sites within a patient showed recurrence of identical dominant CDR3 beta clonotypes; site-unique high-frequency clones were present as well.

As template, the study used bulk tumor genomic DNA at approximately 640 ng per sample. Several far-apart biopsies were taken per primary tumor during surgery. Patients with untreated, newly diagnosed non-small cell lung cancer underwent curative surgery. V was pared by 0 bases and J by 4 bases, with 7 bases between. Germline V gives CDR1 GTSNPN, CDR2 SVGIG (reference sequence). This CDR3 contains 12 residues. The receptor was isolated from a man aged 35-49 years with non-small cell lung cancer. The sequenced sample was lung tumor tissue. J is TRBJ2-7 and V is TRBV30, with D uncertain. The CDR3 nucleotides are TGTGCCTGGAGTGTAGCCGGATACGAGCAGTACTTC. As protein: CAWSVAGYEQYF.